This T cell receptor beta chain emerged from a study of cytomegalovirus exposure and HLA in healthy donors. General study findings and limits: The study recorded about 160 TCR beta chains that were cytomegalovirus-associated.

As regards this clone: The antigen is not known.

V was cut by 6 bases and J by 9 bases, with 15 bases left in between. In germline, CDR1 is MNHEY, CDR2 SMNVEV (reference sequence). The CDR3 loop spans 13 amino acids. Use of 60 Vbeta and 13 Jbeta primers characterized the PCR. TCRdb keeps only in-frame clones here, not all; method: immunoSEQ multiplex PCR. The top ten hold roughly 4.4% of the sample, which has some 150,000 clones, roughly 80% seen once. Donors likely had unrecorded immune exposures despite being nominally healthy when sampled. Input material: PBMCs. The rearrangement joins TRBV27 to TRBJ2-1; D is possibly TRBD1 (5 bases). This receptor was identified in a man aged 25 to 40 in good health and CMV-seronegative. CDR3 nucleotides: TGTGCCAGCAGCCCCGACTGGGGCGGTGAGCAGTTCTTC. This codes for CASSPDWGGEQFF.